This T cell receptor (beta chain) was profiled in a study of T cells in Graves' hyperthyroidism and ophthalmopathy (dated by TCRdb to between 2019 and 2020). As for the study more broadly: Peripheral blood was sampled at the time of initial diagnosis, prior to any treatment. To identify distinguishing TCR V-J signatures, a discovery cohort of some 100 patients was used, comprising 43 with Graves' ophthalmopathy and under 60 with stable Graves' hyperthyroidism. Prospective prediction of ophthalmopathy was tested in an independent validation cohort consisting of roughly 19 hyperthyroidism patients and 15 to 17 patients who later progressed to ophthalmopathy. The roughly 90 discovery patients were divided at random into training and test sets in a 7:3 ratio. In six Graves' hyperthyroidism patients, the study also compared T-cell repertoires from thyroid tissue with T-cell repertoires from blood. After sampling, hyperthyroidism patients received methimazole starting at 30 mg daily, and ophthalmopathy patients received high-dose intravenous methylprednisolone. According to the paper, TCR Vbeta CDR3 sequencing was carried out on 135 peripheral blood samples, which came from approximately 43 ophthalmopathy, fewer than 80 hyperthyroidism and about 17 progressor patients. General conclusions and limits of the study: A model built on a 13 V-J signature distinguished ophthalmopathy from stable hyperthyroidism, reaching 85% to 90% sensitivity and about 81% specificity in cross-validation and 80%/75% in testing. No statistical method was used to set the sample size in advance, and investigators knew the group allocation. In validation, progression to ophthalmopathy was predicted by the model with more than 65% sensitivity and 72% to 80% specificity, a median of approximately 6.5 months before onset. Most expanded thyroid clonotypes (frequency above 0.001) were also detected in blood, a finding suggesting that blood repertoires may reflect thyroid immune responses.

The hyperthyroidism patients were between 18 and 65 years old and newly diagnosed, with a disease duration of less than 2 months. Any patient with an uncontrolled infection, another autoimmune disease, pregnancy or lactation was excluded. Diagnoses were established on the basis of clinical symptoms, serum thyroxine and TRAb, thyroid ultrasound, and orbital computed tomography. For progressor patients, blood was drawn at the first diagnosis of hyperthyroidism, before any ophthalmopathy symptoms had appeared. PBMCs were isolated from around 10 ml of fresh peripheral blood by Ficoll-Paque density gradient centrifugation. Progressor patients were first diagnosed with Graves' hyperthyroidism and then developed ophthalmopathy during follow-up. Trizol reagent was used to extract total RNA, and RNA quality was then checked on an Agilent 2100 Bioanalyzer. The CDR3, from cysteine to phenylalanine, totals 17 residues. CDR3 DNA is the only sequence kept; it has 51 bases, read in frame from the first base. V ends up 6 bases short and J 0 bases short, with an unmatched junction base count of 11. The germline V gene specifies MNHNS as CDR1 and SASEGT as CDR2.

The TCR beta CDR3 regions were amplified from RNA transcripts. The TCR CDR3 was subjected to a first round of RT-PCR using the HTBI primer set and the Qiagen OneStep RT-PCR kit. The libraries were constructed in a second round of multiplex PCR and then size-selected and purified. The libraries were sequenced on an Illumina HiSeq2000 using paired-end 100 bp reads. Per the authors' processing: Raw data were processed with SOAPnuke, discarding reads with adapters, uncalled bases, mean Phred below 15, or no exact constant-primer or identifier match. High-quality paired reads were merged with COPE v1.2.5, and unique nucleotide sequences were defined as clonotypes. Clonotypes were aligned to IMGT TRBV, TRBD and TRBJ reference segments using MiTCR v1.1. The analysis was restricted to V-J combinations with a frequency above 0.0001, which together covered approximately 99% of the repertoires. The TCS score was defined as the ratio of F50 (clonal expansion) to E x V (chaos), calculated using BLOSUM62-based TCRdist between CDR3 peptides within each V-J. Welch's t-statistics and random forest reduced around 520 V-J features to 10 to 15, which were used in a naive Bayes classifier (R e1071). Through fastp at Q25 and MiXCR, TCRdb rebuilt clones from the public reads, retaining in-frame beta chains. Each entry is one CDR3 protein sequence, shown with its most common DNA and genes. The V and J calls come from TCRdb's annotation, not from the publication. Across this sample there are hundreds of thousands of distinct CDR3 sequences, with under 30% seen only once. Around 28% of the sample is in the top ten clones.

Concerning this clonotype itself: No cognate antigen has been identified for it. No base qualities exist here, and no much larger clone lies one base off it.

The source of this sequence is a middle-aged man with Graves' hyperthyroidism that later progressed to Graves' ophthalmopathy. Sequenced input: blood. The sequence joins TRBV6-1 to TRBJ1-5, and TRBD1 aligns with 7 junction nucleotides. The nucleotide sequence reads TGTGCCAGCAGCAAGGGGCAGGGGGTGGGTAGCAATCAGCCCCAGCATTTT. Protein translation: CASSKGQGVGSNQPQHF.